This T cell receptor (beta chain) was identified during a study of control samples from healthy donors and cancer patients. Method: immunoSEQ multiplex PCR; TCRdb's copy keeps in-frame clones and lacks some. The sample consists of 250,000 to 300,000 clones, roughly 87% of them appearing once. This CDR3 region has 11 residues. Germline V CDR1 and CDR2: LNHDA, SQIVND (reference sequence). Between the trimmed V and J ends, which lost 6 bases and 6 bases, there was a span of 9 bases. Sequenced: PBMCs. The source is a woman aged 60 to 75 with lung cancer. The gene calls are TRBV19 and TRBJ2-7, with D uncertain. CDR3 DNA: TGTGCCAGTAGGGGGATGTTCGAGCAGTACTTC. This sequence encodes CASRGMFEQYF.